This TCR beta chain was captured in a study of blood T cells in healthy people across ages (dated by TCRdb to the mid-2010s). As for the study more broadly: In model experiments, roughly one uniquely barcoded TCR beta cDNA molecule per two T cells was captured by template switching. Donors were grouped into four age groups: young (average approximately 15 years), middle-aged (39), aged (over 55) and long-lived (around 80). Two additional independent replicas of 1 million unique cDNA reads from the same blood draw were analyzed for two donors (one aged 18 to 30 and one aged 80 or older). Age-related changes in TCR beta repertoire diversity were measured in the study by deep sequencing normalized with unique cDNA molecular identifiers. The investigation overall reported the following: Because donor CMV infection status was unknown, age-related changes in expanded clonotypes were potentially confounded. Observed TCR beta diversity per million T cells fell roughly linearly with age, and a significant reduction was already apparent by age about 43. The long-lived group showed more naive CD4+ T cells, fewer expanded clones and increased TCR diversity than the aged group, suggesting age selection. Since profiling was done on bulk unsorted PBMCs, naive and antigen-experienced compartments could not be conclusively compared. There was a strong correlation between observed TCR beta diversity and the percentage of naive T cells measured by flow cytometry. Estimates of total diversity based on one million sequenced T cells were regarded as lower bounds and as underestimates.

V is reduced by 2 bases and J by 3 bases, leaving a spacing of 13 bases between them. The germline V gene (reference sequence) yields PRHDT for CDR1 and FYEKMQ for CDR2. Measured from the cysteine to the phenylalanine, the CDR3 is 15 residues long. Of all the DNA, just the CDR3 is kept, 45 bases in frame from base 1. This clonotype has just a few counts. The specificity of this receptor is unknown. The input lacks base qualities; no much larger clone sits a single base away. The library was produced with 5' RACE. The sequencer listed for this sample is Illumina HiSeq 2500. A second PCR of roughly 6 to 11 cycles was run with a J-beta primer mix and a sample-barcoded 5' primer. A template-switch 5' adaptor carrying 12 random nucleotides introduced a unique molecular identifier onto each TCR beta cDNA molecule. At least 3 million CDR3-containing paired-end reads were obtained from each sample. First-strand cDNA synthesis was performed from all RNA using the Mint cDNA synthesis kit, with priming by a TRBC-specific oligonucleotide. All cDNA was treated with uracil-DNA glycosylase and then went through a first 18-cycle PCR with the universal primers M1SS and BC2_uni_R. On the authors' methods: For normalization, 1 million high-quality reads were randomly selected from each sample, with every read carrying a distinct molecular identifier. Reads with shared molecular identifiers were discarded instead of being binned into consensus sequences. MiTCR, run with a Q25 quality threshold and the strictest error-elimination algorithm, handled CDR3 identification, clonotype clustering and error correction. A nonparametric unseen species model with Euler transformation was used to estimate lower-bound total TCR beta diversity. TCRdb trimmed the raw reads at Q25, called clones with MiXCR and kept productive beta chains. Every distinct CDR3 protein forms one entry, paired with its most common genes and DNA. None of the V and J calls come from the authors' own analysis; TCRdb made them. This sample is represented by 800,000 or so distinct CDR3 sequences; around 25% of them were singletons. Of the sample, around 3.6% falls within the top ten clones.

The roughly 39 donors, aged about 6 to 100 years, were systemically healthy Caucasian individuals from Russia. Ten milliliters of peripheral blood were drawn from each donor into EDTA-treated Vacutainer tubes. Ficoll-Paque density-gradient centrifugation was used to isolate PBMCs, with at least 6.5 million per sample. Trizol reagent was used to extract total RNA from the PBMCs, yielding at least 5 micrograms per sample. For every donor, an aliquot of PBMCs went through flow cytometry to measure the percentages of naive CD45RAhigh/CD27high T cells. The data also belong to a second study, concerning T cells of mothers and their children. As described in the second report: Donors were nine systemically healthy Caucasian individuals: three mothers and their six children. cDNA synthesis consumed the entire amount of extracted RNA, loaded at about 1.5 ug RNA in each 15 ul reaction. In the second PCR, the M1S primer added sample barcodes and 2-4 random nucleotides. More than 9.5 million TCR beta CDR3 reads were obtained from each mother, and roughly 3 million reads were obtained from each child. In both related and unrelated pairs, thymic selection shapes the output of TCR recombination in a similar way, with inherited differences having only a minor effect. Related mother-child pairs always showed normalized repertoire overlap that was slightly higher than in unrelated mother-child pairs, though the difference was never significant. No persistent microchimeric T cell clones were detected, at a sensitivity of 90 to 100 clones per million clonotypes. In the study, deep NGS was used to compare the TCR beta repertoires of mothers and children, and features distinguishing related mother-child pairs from unrelated individuals were sought. The mean age was 40 +/- 4 years for the mothers and roughly 10 +/- 4 years for the children. Libraries were sequenced on Illumina HiSeq 2000 with 100+100 nt paired-end reads after adapter ligation with NEBNext reagents. Mother and child libraries were prepared a month apart and sequenced in separate runs to prevent cross-contamination. For each donor, somewhere between roughly 500,000 and 2,100,000 distinct TCR beta clonotypes were identified. Naive TCR beta clonotypes were estimated from low-frequency clonotypes matched to each donor's FACS-determined naive share, without sorting.

The chain is encoded by TRBV13 joined to TRBJ1-2; TRBD1 could be the D gene, as 5 bases match. This sequence originates from a boy between 5 and 17 years old in good health. Sequencing input: blood. The nucleotide sequence is TGTGCCAGCAGCTTAAGTGTTCGGGGGGACTATGGCTACACCTTC. Translation gives CASSLSVRGDYGYTF. The variable domain in full, with residues beyond the CDR3 obtained from the reference TRBV13 and TRBJ1-2 genes, is AAGVIQSPRHLIKEKRETATLKCYPIPRHDTVYWYQQGPGQDPQFLISFYEKMQSDKGSIPDRFSAQQFSDYHSELNMSSLELGDSALYFCASSLSVRGDYGYTFGSGTRLTVV.